One and the same sample provided the 5 T cell receptor beta chains below, sequenced in a study of neoadjuvant anti-PD-1 for oral cavity cancer. Only in-frame clones appear in the TCRdb table, and some are missing; sequencing was by immunoSEQ multiplex PCR. The sample carries 20,000 to 25,000 clones, roughly 29% recorded once. Time point specified: after neoadjuvant nivolumab, at surgical resection. Material: tumor tissue, obtained after nivolumab (anti-PD-1) treatment. Source of these receptors: a person between 35 and 79 years old with oral cavity squamous cell carcinoma.

The rearrangement uses TRBV7-9 and TRBJ2-3; tentatively, D is TRBD2 (6 bases). V was trimmed by 1 base and J by 0 bases, leaving 11 bases between them. The germline V gene has CDR1 SEHNR and CDR2 FQNEAQ (reference sequence). The CDR3 sequence is 16 residues long. The CDR3 spells CASSLGWGTSTDTQYF. CDR3 DNA: TGTGCCAGCAGCTTAGGTTGGGGGACTAGCACAGATACGCAGTATTTT.

In its sample, this clone was seen a few times. CDR3 nucleotides: TGTGCCACCAGCAGAGTGTCAGAGGGCACCGGGGAGCTGTTTTTT. Amino acids: CATSRVSEGTGELFF. This chain joins TRBV15 and TRBJ2-2; perhaps TRBD2 as D (5 bases). The CDR3 sequence is 15 residues long. Germline CDR1 is LNHNV and CDR2 is YYDKDF (reference sequence). V lost 1 base and J 4 bases, leaving 10 bases between the germline ends.

V gene TRBV29-1 combines with J gene TRBJ1-3; D uncertain. Germline V gene sequence: CDR1 SQVTM, CDR2 ANQGSEA. This CDR3 is built from 12 residues. V dropped 3 bases and J dropped 4 bases, with 7 bases sitting between them. The CDR3 is CSVDGEGNTIYF. For the CDR3, the DNA is TGCAGCGTTGACGGGGAGGGAAACACCATATATTTT.

This clone was picked up a small number of times. The V call is TRBV5-1, the J call TRBJ1-1, with unresolved D. Deletions cut 0 bases from V and 4 bases from J, with 13 bases between. From germline, CDR1 is SGHRS and CDR2 YFSETQ. The CDR3 has 15 residues. The CDR3 loop reads CASSLAATGSTEAFF. The CDR3 DNA follows: TGCGCCAGCAGCTTGGCCGCAACCGGCAGCACTGAAGCTTTCTTT.

This clone was observed a few times. The rearrangement links TRBV7-8 to TRBJ2-5; TRBD2 might be the D (5 bases). V was pared by 3 bases and J by 6 bases, with 14 bases between. Germline assignment: CDR1 SGHVS and CDR2 FQNEAQ. The CDR3 runs 14 residues. The CDR3 sequence: CASSLASIGKTQYF. DNA of the CDR3: TGTGCCAGCAGCTTGGCTAGTATCGGGAAGACCCAGTACTTC.